Described below is a single T cell receptor (beta chain) sequence and its context. These data originate in a study of OX40 agonist ivuxolimab in advanced cancers. J lost 6 bases, V lost 5 bases, and 7 bases had no gene match. Germline-derived CDR1 and CDR2 are SGDLS and YYNGEE. This CDR3 has 14 amino acids. Method: immunoSEQ multiplex PCR; TCRdb's copy keeps in-frame clones and lacks some. The sample yields around 64,000 clones, about 90% seen once. This receptor was taken from an adult with an advanced solid tumor such as melanoma, head and neck, liver or kidney cancer. Sequencing was performed on CD4+ or CD8+ T cells sorted from blood, taken in a trial of the OX40 agonist ivuxolimab. The chain carries TRBV9 and TRBJ2-3; the match to TRBD2 covers 9 bases. CDR3 in DNA: TGTGCCAGCAGACCTGCGGGAGGGGGGGATACGCAGTATTTT. It yields the protein CASRPAGGGDTQYF.